The 18 T cell receptor beta chains below were found in one sample sequenced in a study of blood T cell repertoires in COVID-19. The data were produced by immunoSEQ multiplex PCR, yet TCRdb's version contains in-frame clones alone and is incomplete. This table holds hundreds of thousands of clones, roughly 79% found once. The sample comprised peripheral blood. The origin of the receptors is a woman of 80 years or more with COVID-19, enrolled during active disease.

This clone is a singleton in its sample. This chain uses TRBV3-1 (or the pseudogene TRBV3-2) with TRBJ2-5; D remains unclear. The CDR3 consists of 12 residues. Germline CDR1 reads LGHDT; CDR2 reads YNNKEL (reference sequence). V was trimmed by 3 bases and J by 10 bases, leaving 12 bases between them. The CDR3: CASSQSPGDQYF. CDR3 coding DNA: TGTGCCAGCAGCCAGTCCCCAGGTGACCAGTACTTC.

The V call is TRBV19, the J call TRBJ1-2, with D possibly TRBD1 on 6 matching bases. The V gene lost 8 bases and the J gene lost 3 bases, with 13 bases spanning the gap. The CDR3 runs to 13 residues. Germline-derived CDR1 and CDR2 are LNHDA and SQIVND (reference sequence). The CDR3 spells CASGAWTDYGYTF. The DNA for the CDR3 is TGTGCCAGTGGGGCCTGGACAGACTATGGCTACACCTTC.

This clone has just a few counts. The chain has TRBV7-6 and TRBJ1-3; 7 bases are a match to TRBD1. The trim removed 4 bases at V and 0 bases at J, leaving 6 bases unmatched. This CDR3 is 16 amino acids long. Germline loops: CDR1 SGHVS, CDR2 FNYEAQ. The CDR3, as DNA: TGTGCCAGCAGCTACTCACAGGGGATCTCTGGAAACACCATATATTTT. Encoded protein: CASSYSQGISGNTIYF.

The chain has TRBV3-1 (or the pseudogene TRBV3-2) and TRBJ2-7, with TRBD2 matching 7 bases. The germline gives CDR1 LGHDT, CDR2 YNNKEL (reference sequence). Trimming removed 5 bases from V and 2 bases from J; junction bases left unmatched: 9. The CDR3 runs 15 residues. The CDR3 DNA sequence: TGTGCCAGCAGCGAACGGCTGCTAGCGGCCTACGAGCAGTACTTC. Translation: CASSERLLAAYEQYF.

This clone was observed a handful of times. The chain combines TRBV28 with TRBJ1-6; D unresolved. CDR1 MDHEN and CDR2 SYDVKM come from the germline V gene. The CDR3 totals 12 residues. V lost 4 bases and J lost 8, with 6 bases in between. CDR3 DNA: TGTGCCAGCAGTTCCATCCATTCACCCCTCCACTTT. Translating it yields CASSSIHSPLHF.

The chain couples TRBV18 to TRBJ2-2; TRBD1 matches 7 bases. Germline loops: CDR1 KGHSH, CDR2 LQKENI. The CDR3 has 15 amino acids. V lost 8 bases and J lost 0; bases outside the gene matches: 6. In DNA form, the CDR3 reads TGTGCCAGCCCTGGGCAGGGGGCGAACACCGGGGAGCTGTTTTTT. It translates to CASPGQGANTGELFF.

V and J are TRBV2 and TRBJ2-5; D uncertain. Germline CDR1 and CDR2: SNHLY and FYNNEI. The CDR3 sequence is 14 residues long. Trimming shortened V by 7 bases and J by 0 bases, and 12 bases separated the two germline ends. The CDR3 spells CASIGEEYQETQYF. The CDR3 DNA sequence: TGTGCCAGCATAGGTGAGGAGTACCAAGAGACCCAGTACTTC.

A few counts support this clone. CDR3 sequence reads: CASSSLRAGDAYEQYF. The CDR3 DNA follows: TGTGCCAGCAGCTCCCTCCGAGCGGGAGACGCCTACGAGCAGTACTTC. The chain carries TRBV5-4 and TRBJ2-7; TRBD2 matches at 8 bases. Trimming cost V 3 bases and J 2 bases; bases outside gene matches: 10. The CDR3 spans 16 residues. CDR1 and CDR2 from the germline V gene are SGHNT and YYREEE (reference sequence).

The genes are TRBV12-5 and TRBJ1-1; D may be TRBD1 (6 bases). CDR1 is LGHNT, CDR2 FRNRAP, per germline. This CDR3 has 14 residues. Between the trimmed V and J ends, which lost 5 bases and 5 bases, there was a span of 15 bases. The CDR3 nucleotides read TGTGCTAGTGGTCCCGCGGGGGCGCGAACTGAAGCTTTCTTT. It encodes CASGPAGARTEAFF.

Notes on this clone: Since the CDR3 does not end with the conserved phenylalanine or tryptophan, this likely comes from a read error. The DNA is left out, because the CDR3 cannot be placed on it with certainty; the CDR3 is given as TCRdb lists it. V and J are TRBV1 and TRBJ1-1. TRBV1 is a listed pseudogene. The CDR3 adds up to 12 amino acids, both ends counted. The CDR3 region is CTSSQEADSPYL.

The CDR3 protein is CASRDPGHNQPQHF. The CDR3 region has the DNA TGCGCCAGCAGGGACCCGGGACACAATCAGCCCCAGCATTTT. V is TRBV5-1 and J is TRBJ1-5, with D perhaps matching TRBD1 (6 bases). The germline V gene encodes CDR1 SGHRS and CDR2 YFSETQ. V was pared by 5 bases and J by 3 bases, with 12 bases between. The CDR3 has 14 residues. The variable domain in full, with the rest retrieved from reference TRBV5-1 and TRBJ1-5, is KAGVTQTPRYLIKTRGQQVTLSCSPISGHRSVSWYQQTPGQGLQFLFEYFSETQRNKGNFPGRFSGRQFSNSRSEMNVSTLELGDSALYLCASRDPGHNQPQHFGDGTRLSIL.

The chain couples TRBV14 to TRBJ2-3; tentative D call: TRBD1 (5 bases). Trimming removed 1 base from V and 2 bases from J, with 13 bases in between. Germline V CDR1 and CDR2: SGHDN, FVKESK. The CDR3 loop spans 16 amino acids. DNA for the CDR3: TGTGCCAGCAGCCAAGGAGACAGAGTACACACAGATACGCAGTATTTT. Translated, it gives CASSQGDRVHTDTQYF.

The chain couples TRBV10-3 to TRBJ2-2, with 10 bases fitting TRBD1. This CDR3 spans 15 amino acids. The trim removed 6 bases at V and 6 bases at J, leaving 7 bases unmatched. The germline V gene has CDR1 ENHRY and CDR2 SYGVKD. The chain's CDR3 is CAISRQGAESGELFF. DNA of the CDR3: TGTGCCATCAGCCGACAGGGGGCAGAGTCCGGGGAGCTGTTTTTT.

For this clone: The identical CDR3 is also encoded by other nucleotide sequences in the sample. V and J are TRBV20-1 and TRBJ1-5; tentatively, D is TRBD1 (5 bases). From germline, CDR1 is DFQATT and CDR2 SNEGSKA (reference sequence). This CDR3 has 11 amino acids. V was trimmed by 6 bases and J by 5 bases, leaving 8 bases between them. CDR3 loop: CSAGGDQPQHF. The CDR3 DNA sequence: TGCAGTGCCGGGGGGGATCAGCCCCAGCATTTT.

J is TRBJ2-3 and V is TRBV6-2 or TRBV6-3; D not resolved. Trimming took off 0 bases at V and 6 bases at J, with 10 bases between the two ends. Per germline, CDR1 MNHEY and CDR2 SVGEGT. CDR3 length: 14 amino acids. The CDR3 DNA sequence: TGTGCCAGCAGTTACTCAGCGCTGATGGATACGCAGTATTTT. This codes for CASSYSALMDTQYF.

V gene TRBV18 combines with J gene TRBJ2-2, with a possible D match to TRBD1 (7 bases). Per the germline V gene, CDR1 is KGHSH and CDR2 is LQKENI. The CDR3 has 20 amino acids. V lost 0 bases and J lost 1, with 21 bases in between. CDR3 in amino acids: CASSPPAGTERIRNTGELFF. The DNA for the CDR3 is TGTGCCAGCTCACCACCCGCGGGGACAGAAAGGATCCGGAACACCGGGGAGCTGTTTTTT.

The rearrangement uses TRBV6-5 and TRBJ1-2; 10 bases match TRBD1. Germline V lookup: CDR1 MNHEY, CDR2 SVGAGI. With V trimmed by 6 bases and J by 7 bases, 8 bases remained unmatched. The length of the CDR3 is 14 residues. The CDR3 is CASRRQGAQSGYTF. The DNA for the CDR3 is TGTGCCAGCAGAAGACAGGGGGCGCAGTCTGGCTACACCTTC.

The table lists this clone with a few counts. The V and J genes are TRBV5-4 and TRBJ1-6; D not certain. The CDR3 is 15 residues long. CDR1 is SGHNT, CDR2 YYREEE, per germline (reference sequence). V lost 4 bases and J 5 bases, leaving 13 bases between the germline ends. The CDR3 coding sequence is TGTGCCAGCAGCCGCCAGGACGGGGATAATTCACCCCTCCACTTT. This translates into CASSRQDGDNSPLHF.